What follows are 20 T cell receptor beta chains derived from one specimen sequenced in a study of blood T cells in healthy people across ages. For the second PCR, which ran for roughly 6 to 11 cycles, a sample-barcoded 5' primer and a J-beta primer mix were used. TCRdb itself ran the 5' RACE reads through MiXCR, one entry per CDR3 protein. The table includes around 1,900,000 distinct CDR3 sequences, roughly two fifths detected once. The specimen was blood. These receptors were taken from a human donor in good health.

Comment on this clonotype: At one boundary the junction diverges from the germline segment, which might be a read error. The chain recombines TRBV27 with TRBJ2-1; D not resolved. Germline CDR1 and CDR2: MNHEY and SMNVEV (reference sequence). The CDR3 length is 16 residues. CDR3 region: CAGSPSPARLYNEQFF. As DNA, the CDR3 is TGTGCCGGCAGTCCTAGTCCAGCCCGACTTTACAATGAGCAGTTCTTC.

CDR3 region: CASSLDRVRLYEQYF. The CDR3 coding sequence is TGTGCCAGCAGCCTAGACAGGGTCCGCCTCTACGAGCAGTACTTC. V is TRBV7-8 and J is TRBJ2-7; 7 bases line up with TRBD1. Germline V CDR1 and CDR2: SGHVS, FQNEAQ. The CDR3 is 15 residues long. V gave up 5 bases and J gave up 3 bases; unmatched junction bases: 10.

The V gene is TRBV5-1, the J gene TRBJ2-7; D remains ambiguous. CDR1 and CDR2 (germline): SGHRS, YFSETQ. This CDR3 comprises 13 residues. The ends were cut back, 5 bases at V and 4 bases at J, with 13 bases in the middle. CDR3 sequence: CASRGTAPYEQYF. CDR3 nucleotides: TGCGCCAGCAGGGGAACAGCCCCGTACGAGCAGTACTTC.

This clonotype was recorded a few times. This rearrangement joins TRBV4-2 to TRBJ1-5; D perhaps matches TRBD1 (6 bases). CDR3 length: 13 amino acids. Germline V gene sequence: CDR1 LGHNA, CDR2 YNFKEQ. V was clipped by 3 bases and J by 5 bases, with 8 bases between them. The CDR3 DNA is TGTGCCAGCAGCCAGGACAGTGATCAGCCCCAGCATTTT. This sequence encodes CASSQDSDQPQHF.

This chain uses TRBV5-1 with TRBJ2-5, with D possibly matching TRBD2 (6 bases). The germline V gene encodes CDR1 SGHRS and CDR2 YFSETQ. The V gene lost 8 bases and the J gene lost 5 bases, with 16 bases spanning the gap. The CDR3 length is 13 residues. The CDR3 spells CARVTGTAETQYF. Written as DNA, the CDR3 is TGCGCCAGAGTTACCGGGACTGCGGAGACCCAGTACTTC. Supplemented by reference TRBV5-1 and TRBJ2-5, the full variable domain reads KAGVTQTPRYLIKTRGQQVTLSCSPISGHRSVSWYQQTPGQGLQFLFEYFSETQRNKGNFPGRFSGRQFSNSRSEMNVSTLELGDSALYLCARVTGTAETQYFGPGTRLLVL.

This chain joins TRBV5-4 and TRBJ2-7, with 9 bases fitting TRBD2. The tail of the sequence fits TRBJ2-5 better, so the J call may be wrong. The length of the CDR3 is 16 residues. Germline V gives CDR1 SGHNT, CDR2 YYREEE (reference sequence). CDR3: CASSREGSGGGETQYF. For the CDR3, the DNA is TGTGCCAGCAGCCGGGAGGGTAGCGGGGGCGGAGAGACCCAGTACTTC.

The chain has TRBV29-1 and TRBJ2-5; TRBD2 matches 7 bases. The germline CDR1 and CDR2 sequences are SQVTM and ANQGSEA. The length of the CDR3 is 14 residues. Trimming took 8 bases from V and 2 from J; bases not matched to a gene: 11. The CDR3 nucleotides are TGCAGCATTATTTCTCGGGGAGGGCAAGAGACCCAGTACTTC. Protein product: CSIISRGGQETQYF.

The gene calls are TRBV11-1 and TRBJ2-5; possible D gene TRBD2, 5 bases. Trimming stripped 5 bases from V and 5 bases from J, with 21 bases between. CDR1 and CDR2 (germline): SGHAT, FQDESV (reference sequence). CDR3 length: 16 amino acids. In DNA, the CDR3 is TGTGCCAGCAGCATTGGAGGAGGTAGGGTCGGGGAGACCCAGTACTTC. Translating it yields CASSIGGGRVGETQYF.

This clonotype was counted only a few times. The V and J genes are TRBV15 and TRBJ2-7; D possibly corresponds to TRBD2 (5 bases). From germline, CDR1 is LNHNV and CDR2 YYDKDF (reference sequence). Trimming removed 0 bases at V and 0 bases at J, with 12 bases between. The CDR3 consists of 16 residues. Here the CDR3 reads CATSRDSGLSSYEQYF. CDR3 bases: TGTGCCACCAGCAGAGATTCTGGACTGAGCTCCTACGAGCAGTACTTC.

This clonotype was seen a few times. At one boundary the junction diverges from the germline segment, which might be a read error. V is TRBV9 and J is TRBJ2-1; D is perhaps TRBD1 or TRBD2 (5 bases each). CDR1 SGDLS and CDR2 YYNGEE come from the germline V gene. The length of the CDR3 is 13 residues. The CDR3 sequence is CTSSVTDEGEQFF. CDR3 DNA: TGTACCAGCAGCGTAACGGACGAGGGGGAGCAGTTCTTC.

The chain employs TRBV4-1 and TRBJ1-5; D gene unclear. The CDR3 loop spans 13 amino acids. Germline CDR1 and CDR2: MGHRA and YSYEKL. The V end lost 1 base, the J end lost 7 bases, and 8 bases lay between the germline ends. CDR3 in DNA: TGCGCCAGCAGCCAAGCGACGGGACAGCCCCAGCATTTT. Amino acid sequence: CASSQATGQPQHF.

The rearrangement uses TRBV5-8 and TRBJ1-2, with D possibly matching TRBD1 (5 bases). V was cut by 6 bases and J by 7 bases, with 19 bases left in between. Germline V gene sequence: CDR1 SGHTS, CDR2 YDEGEE. The CDR3 runs to 14 residues. CDR3 nucleotides: TGTGCCAGCACCCCGTTGCGAGGGGCGGGTGGCTACACCTTC. Translation: CASTPLRGAGGYTF. The complete variable domain, with remaining parts taken from reference TRBV5-8 and TRBJ1-2, reads EAGVTQSPTHLIKTRGQQATLRCSPISGHTSVYWYQQALGLGLQFLLWYDEGEERNRGNFPPRFSGRQFPNYSSELNVNALELEDSALYLCASTPLRGAGGYTFGSGTRLTVV.

V and J are TRBV6-2 or TRBV6-3 and TRBJ2-2; no clear D gene. There are 14 residues in the CDR3. Germline-derived CDR1 and CDR2 are MNHEY and SVGEGT. Trimming shortened V by 6 bases and J by 4 bases, and 12 bases separated the two germline ends. CDR3 in amino acids: CASSPLRFTGELFF. In DNA, the CDR3 is TGTGCCAGCAGCCCATTAAGATTCACCGGGGAGCTGTTTTTT.

The rearrangement uses TRBV20-1 and TRBJ2-7; no reliable D call. Trimming removed 6 bases at V and 3 bases at J, with 12 bases between. CDR1 and CDR2 from the germline V gene are DFQATT and SNEGSKA (reference sequence). The CDR3 runs to 12 residues. The CDR3 region has the DNA TGCAGTGCCGATGCCGGCTACTACGAGCAGTACTTC. It translates to CSADAGYYEQYF.

The chain recombines TRBV4-1 with TRBJ1-2; 11 bases align to TRBD1. Germline-derived CDR1 and CDR2 are MGHRA and YSYEKL. This CDR3 has 17 residues. J lost 4 bases, V lost 4 bases, and 11 bases had no gene match. CDR3 in amino acids: CASSPRTGGVEFYGYTF. In DNA form, the CDR3 reads TGCGCCAGCAGCCCCAGGACAGGGGGCGTAGAATTCTATGGCTACACCTTC.

In its sample, this clonotype was seen a few times. The CDR3 is CATSVGQGFSHEQYF. CDR3 bases: TGTGCCACCAGTGTTGGACAGGGGTTTAGTCACGAGCAGTACTTC. J is TRBJ2-5 and V is TRBV24-1, with TRBD1 matching 9 bases. The DNA end is more similar to TRBJ2-7, so the J call may be wrong. This CDR3 comprises 15 residues. Per the germline V gene, CDR1 is KGHDR and CDR2 is SFDVKD.

J is TRBJ2-5 and V is TRBV4-1, with TRBD1 matching 7 bases. J lost 0 bases, V lost 4 bases, and 14 bases had no gene match. The CDR3 contains 18 residues. Germline assignment: CDR1 MGHRA and CDR2 YSYEKL. The CDR3 DNA sequence: TGCGCCAGCAGCCCAAGGCTGCAGGGGGTTTCATACCAAGAGACCCAGTACTTC. Amino acid sequence: CASSPRLQGVSYQETQYF.

This chain connects TRBV12-3 or TRBV12-4 to TRBJ2-1; 12 bases align to TRBD2. V lost 4 bases, J lost 10 bases, and 11 bases stayed unmatched. This CDR3 spans 16 amino acids. Here the CDR3 reads CASSYQGLAGKNEQFF. The CDR3 region has the DNA TGTGCCAGCAGTTATCAAGGACTAGCGGGGAAAAACGAGCAGTTCTTC.

The chain employs TRBV6-5 and TRBJ2-1; TRBD2 matches at 10 bases. Trimming cost V 0 bases and J 7 bases; bases outside gene matches: 6. This CDR3 spans 16 amino acids. Germline V gives CDR1 MNHEY, CDR2 SVGAGI. The CDR3 here is CASSYSSGGAKNEQFF. The CDR3 bases are TGTGCCAGCAGTTACTCCAGCGGGGGGGCCAAAAATGAGCAGTTCTTC.

This clonotype was counted a few times. The V call is TRBV4-1, the J call TRBJ1-2; no firm D call. The germline V gene encodes CDR1 MGHRA and CDR2 YSYEKL. Trimming took 0 bases from V and 6 from J, leaving 20 bases between them. The CDR3 runs 17 residues. The CDR3 protein is CASSQDKAVSGIHGYTF. CDR3 coding DNA: TGCGCCAGCAGCCAAGATAAGGCGGTCTCGGGCATCCATGGCTACACCTTC.